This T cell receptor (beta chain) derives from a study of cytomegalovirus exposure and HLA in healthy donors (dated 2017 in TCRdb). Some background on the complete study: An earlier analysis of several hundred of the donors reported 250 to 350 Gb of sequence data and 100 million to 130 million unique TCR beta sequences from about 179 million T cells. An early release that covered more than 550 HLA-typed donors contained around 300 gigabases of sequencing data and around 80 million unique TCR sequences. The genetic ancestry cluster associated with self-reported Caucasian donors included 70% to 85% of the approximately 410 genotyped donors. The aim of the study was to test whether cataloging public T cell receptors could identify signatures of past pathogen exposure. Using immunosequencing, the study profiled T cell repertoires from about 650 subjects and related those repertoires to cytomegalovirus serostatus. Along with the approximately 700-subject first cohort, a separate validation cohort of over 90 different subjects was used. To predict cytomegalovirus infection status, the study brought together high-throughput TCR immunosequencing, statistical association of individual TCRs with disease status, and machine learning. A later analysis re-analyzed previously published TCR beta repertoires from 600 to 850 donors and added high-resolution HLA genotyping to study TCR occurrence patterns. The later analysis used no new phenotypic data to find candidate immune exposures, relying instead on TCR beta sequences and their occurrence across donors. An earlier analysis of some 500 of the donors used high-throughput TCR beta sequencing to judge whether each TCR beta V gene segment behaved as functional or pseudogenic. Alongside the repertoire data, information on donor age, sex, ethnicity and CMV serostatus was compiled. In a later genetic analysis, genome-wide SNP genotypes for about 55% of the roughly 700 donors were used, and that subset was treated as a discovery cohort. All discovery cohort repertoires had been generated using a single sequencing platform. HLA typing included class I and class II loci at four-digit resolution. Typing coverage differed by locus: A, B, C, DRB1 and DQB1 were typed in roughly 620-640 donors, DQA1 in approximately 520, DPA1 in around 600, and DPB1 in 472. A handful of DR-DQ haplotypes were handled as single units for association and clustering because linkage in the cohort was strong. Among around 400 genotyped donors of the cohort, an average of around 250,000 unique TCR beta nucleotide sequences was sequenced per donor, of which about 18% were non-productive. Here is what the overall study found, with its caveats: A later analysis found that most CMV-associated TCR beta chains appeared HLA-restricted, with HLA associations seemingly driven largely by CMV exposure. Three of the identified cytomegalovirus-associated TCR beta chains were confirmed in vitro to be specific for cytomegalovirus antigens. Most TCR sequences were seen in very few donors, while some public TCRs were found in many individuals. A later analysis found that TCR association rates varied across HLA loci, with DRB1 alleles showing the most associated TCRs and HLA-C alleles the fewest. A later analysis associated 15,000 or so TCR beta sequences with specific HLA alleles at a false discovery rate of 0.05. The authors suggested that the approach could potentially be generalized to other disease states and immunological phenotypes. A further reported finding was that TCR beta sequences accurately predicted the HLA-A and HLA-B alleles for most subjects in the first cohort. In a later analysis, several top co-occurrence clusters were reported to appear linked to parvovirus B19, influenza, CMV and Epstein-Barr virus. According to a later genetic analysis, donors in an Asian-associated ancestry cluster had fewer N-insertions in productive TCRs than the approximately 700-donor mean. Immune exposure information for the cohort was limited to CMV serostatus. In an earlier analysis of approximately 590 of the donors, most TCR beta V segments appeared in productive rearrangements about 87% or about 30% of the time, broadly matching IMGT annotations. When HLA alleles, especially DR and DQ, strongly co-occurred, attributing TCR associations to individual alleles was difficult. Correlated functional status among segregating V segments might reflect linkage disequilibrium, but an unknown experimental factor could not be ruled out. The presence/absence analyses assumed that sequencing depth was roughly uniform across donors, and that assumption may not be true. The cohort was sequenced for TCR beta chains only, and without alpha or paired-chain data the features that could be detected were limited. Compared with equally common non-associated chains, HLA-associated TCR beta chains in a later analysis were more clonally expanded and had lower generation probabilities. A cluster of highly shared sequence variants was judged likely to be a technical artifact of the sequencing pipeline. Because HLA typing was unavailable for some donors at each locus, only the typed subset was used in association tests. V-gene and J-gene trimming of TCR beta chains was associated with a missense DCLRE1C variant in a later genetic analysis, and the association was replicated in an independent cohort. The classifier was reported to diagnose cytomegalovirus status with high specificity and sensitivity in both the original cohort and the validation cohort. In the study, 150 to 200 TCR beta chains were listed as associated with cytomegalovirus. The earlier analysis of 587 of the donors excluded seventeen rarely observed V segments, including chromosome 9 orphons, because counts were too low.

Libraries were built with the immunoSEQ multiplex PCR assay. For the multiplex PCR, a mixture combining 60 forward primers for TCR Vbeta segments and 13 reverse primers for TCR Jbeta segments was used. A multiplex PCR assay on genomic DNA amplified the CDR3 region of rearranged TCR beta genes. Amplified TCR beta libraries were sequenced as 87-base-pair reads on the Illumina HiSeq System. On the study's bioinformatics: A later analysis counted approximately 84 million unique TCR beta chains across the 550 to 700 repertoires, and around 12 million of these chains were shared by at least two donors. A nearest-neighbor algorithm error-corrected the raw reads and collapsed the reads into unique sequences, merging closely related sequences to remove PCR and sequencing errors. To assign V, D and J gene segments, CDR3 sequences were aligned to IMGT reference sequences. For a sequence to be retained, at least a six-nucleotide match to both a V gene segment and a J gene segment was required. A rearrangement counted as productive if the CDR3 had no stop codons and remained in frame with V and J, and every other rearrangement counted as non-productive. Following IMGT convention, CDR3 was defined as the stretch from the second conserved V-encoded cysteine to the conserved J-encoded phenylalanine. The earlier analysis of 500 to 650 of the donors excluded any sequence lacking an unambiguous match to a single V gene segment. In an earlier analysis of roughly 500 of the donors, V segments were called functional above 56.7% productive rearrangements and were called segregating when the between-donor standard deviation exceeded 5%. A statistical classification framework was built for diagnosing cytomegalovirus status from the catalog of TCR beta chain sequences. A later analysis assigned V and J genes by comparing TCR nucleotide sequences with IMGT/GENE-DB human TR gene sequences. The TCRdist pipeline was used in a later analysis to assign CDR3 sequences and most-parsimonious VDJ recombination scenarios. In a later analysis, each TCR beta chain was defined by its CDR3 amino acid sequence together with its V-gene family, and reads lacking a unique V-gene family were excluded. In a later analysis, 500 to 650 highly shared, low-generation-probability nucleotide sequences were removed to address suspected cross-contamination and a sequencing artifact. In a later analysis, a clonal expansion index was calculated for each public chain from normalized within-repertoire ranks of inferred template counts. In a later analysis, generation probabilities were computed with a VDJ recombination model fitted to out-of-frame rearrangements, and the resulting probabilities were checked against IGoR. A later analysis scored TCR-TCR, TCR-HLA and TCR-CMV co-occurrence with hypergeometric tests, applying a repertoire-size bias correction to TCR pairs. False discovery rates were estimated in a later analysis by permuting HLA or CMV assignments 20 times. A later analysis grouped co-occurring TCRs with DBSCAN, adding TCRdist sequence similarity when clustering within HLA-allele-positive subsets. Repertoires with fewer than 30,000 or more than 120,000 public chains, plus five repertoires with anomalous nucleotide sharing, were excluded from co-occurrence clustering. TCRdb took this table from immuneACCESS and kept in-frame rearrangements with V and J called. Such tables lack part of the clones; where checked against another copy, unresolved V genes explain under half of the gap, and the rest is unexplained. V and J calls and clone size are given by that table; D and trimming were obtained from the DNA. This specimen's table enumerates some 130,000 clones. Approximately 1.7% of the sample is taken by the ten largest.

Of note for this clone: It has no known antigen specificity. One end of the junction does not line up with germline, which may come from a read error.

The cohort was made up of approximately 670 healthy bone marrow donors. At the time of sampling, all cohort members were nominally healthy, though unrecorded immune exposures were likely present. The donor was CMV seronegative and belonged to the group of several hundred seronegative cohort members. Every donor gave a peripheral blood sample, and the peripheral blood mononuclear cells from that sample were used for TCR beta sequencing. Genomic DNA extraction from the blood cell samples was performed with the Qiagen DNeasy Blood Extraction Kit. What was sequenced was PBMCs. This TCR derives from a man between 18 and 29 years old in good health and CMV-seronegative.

DNA sequence: TGTGCCAGCAGTTACTCGGGGGGGCGTAATTCCCCCCTCCACTTT. Translated, this gives CASSYSGGRNSPLHF. The V and J segments used are TRBV6-5 and TRBJ1-6, and perhaps TRBD1 as D gene, on 6 matching bases. The CDR3 numbers 15 residues from cysteine through phenylalanine. Only the CDR3 DNA is retained, 45 bases long and in frame from the first base. The germline V gene yields MNHEY for CDR1 and SVGAGI for CDR2.